This T cell receptor (beta chain) was captured in a study of cytomegalovirus exposure and HLA in healthy donors. Notes on the study in general: Rare sequences made up most TCRs, while some public TCRs were found in many donors.

Use of 60 Vbeta and 13 Jbeta primers characterized the PCR. Here immunoSEQ multiplex PCR was the method, and the copy in TCRdb shows in-frame clones only, minus some. Among about 83,000 clones, about four fifths were seen once, and the ten largest hold 5.5% to 7%. Trimming cost V 0 bases and J 5 bases, with 13 bases left between them. This CDR3 is built from 15 residues. The germline V gene has CDR1 MNHEY and CDR2 SVGAGI. With regard to this clone: The target antigen is unknown.

The receptor was isolated from a man aged 18-30 years in good health and CMV-seropositive. This chain connects TRBV6-5 to TRBJ2-5, with D tentatively TRBD1 (7 bases). The material sequenced was PBMCs. The CDR3 is CASSYSRQGGETQYF. The CDR3 DNA follows: TGTGCCAGCAGTTACTCGAGACAGGGAGGTGAGACCCAGTACTTC.